What follows are 27 T cell receptor beta chains derived from one specimen sequenced in a study of OX40 agonist ivuxolimab in advanced cancers. Libraries were built with the immunoSEQ multiplex PCR assay. TCRdb retrieved this table from immuneACCESS and kept in-frame rearrangements only. Not all clones are present; in checked studies, unresolved V genes account for under half, and no reason is known for the remainder. The sample yields 78,000 or so clones; 86% were counted once. The ten most abundant clones make up less than 0.8% of the sample. This sample comprised CD4+ or CD8+ T cells sorted from blood, obtained in a trial of the OX40 agonist ivuxolimab. These receptors all come from an adult with an advanced solid tumor such as melanoma, head and neck, liver or kidney cancer.

The CDR3 coding sequence is TGTGCCAGCAGCCTTTCAGGGGGCACCGGGGAGCTGTTTTTT. As protein: CASSLSGGTGELFF. V usage is TRBV28 and J usage is TRBJ2-2; 7 nucleotides agree with TRBD1. The junction had 5 bases not matched to a gene; V was cut back by 6 bases and J by 4 bases. The germline gives CDR1 MDHEN, CDR2 SYDVKM. The CDR3 runs to 14 residues.

The chain combines TRBV5-1 with TRBJ2-7; TRBD1 or TRBD2 may be the D gene (5 bases each). The germline CDR1 and CDR2 sequences are SGHRS and YFSETQ. With 3 bases removed from V and 3 bases from J, the gap between germline ends came to 16 bases. The CDR3 is made up of 15 amino acids. The CDR3 loop reads CASSYTPGPGYEQYF. The CDR3 region has the DNA TGCGCCAGCAGCTATACACCGGGACCGGGCTACGAGCAGTACTTC.

This sequence joins TRBV5-1 and TRBJ2-6; D gene unclear. Per germline, CDR1 SGHRS and CDR2 YFSETQ. The CDR3 length is 15 residues. With 7 bases removed from V and 1 base from J, the gap between germline ends came to 12 bases. The CDR3 here is CASSGFESGANVLTF. The DNA for the CDR3 is TGCGCCAGCTCCGGGTTTGAGTCTGGGGCCAACGTCCTGACTTTC.

V usage is TRBV27 and J usage is TRBJ1-5; TRBD1 agrees at 8 bases. V shed 5 bases and J 7 bases; nucleotides not matched to a gene: 13. Germline-derived CDR1 and CDR2 are MNHEY and SMNVEV (reference sequence). The CDR3 runs 16 residues. CDR3 loop: CASSQTGQAMGQPQHF. The CDR3 DNA is TGTGCCAGCAGTCAAACGGGACAGGCAATGGGACAGCCCCAGCATTTT.

J is TRBJ2-3 and V is TRBV19, with TRBD1 matching over 10 bases. J lost 4 bases, V lost 5 bases, and 3 bases had no gene match. Germline lookup yields CDR1 LNHDA and CDR2 SQIVND (reference sequence). The CDR3 has 14 amino acids. CDR3 bases: TGTGCCAGTAGTTTGACAGGGGGCGCAGATACGCAGTATTTT. Translation: CASSLTGGADTQYF. The full variable domain, completed using reference TRBV19 and TRBJ2-3, is DGGITQSPKYLFRKEGQNVTLSCEQNLNHDAMYWYRQDPGQGLRLIYYSQIVNDFQKGDIAEGYSVSREKKESFPLTVTSAQKNPTAFYLCASSLTGGADTQYFGPGTRLTVL.

J is TRBJ1-1 and V is TRBV10-3; 8 bases agree with TRBD1. This CDR3 contains 13 residues. V was pared by 6 bases and J by 1 base, with 1 base of the junction left unmatched. CDR1 and CDR2 from the germline V gene are ENHRY and SYGVKD. This CDR3 is CAIRDRENTEAFF. The CDR3 nucleotides are TGTGCCATCAGGGACAGGGAGAACACTGAAGCTTTCTTT.

The chain has TRBV7-8 and TRBJ2-1, with 7 bases identical to TRBD2. The germline gives CDR1 SGHVS, CDR2 FQNEAQ. This CDR3 region has 17 residues. V trimming: 0 bases; J trimming: 6 bases; junction bases outside the gene matches: 11. The CDR3 DNA follows: TGTGCCAGCAGCTTAGCAGCGGGACTCGCCAGAGGCAATGAGCAGTTCTTC. Amino acids: CASSLAAGLARGNEQFF.

The chain links TRBV7-2 to TRBJ1-2; no clear D gene. This CDR3 spans 13 amino acids. Germline V gives CDR1 SGHTA, CDR2 FQGNSA. V lost 5 bases to trimming and J lost 11 bases, with 18 bases between them. The DNA for the CDR3 is TGTGCCAGCAGCCCCAAGTATCGAGAACCGTACACCTTC. Its protein is CASSPKYREPYTF. Filled out from reference TRBV7-2 and TRBJ1-2, the complete variable domain reads GAGVSQSPSNKVTEKGKDVELRCDPISGHTALYWYRQSLGQGLEFLIYFQGNSAPDKSGLPSDRFSAERTGGSVSTLTIQRTQQEDSAVYLCASSPKYREPYTFGSGTRLTVV.

The chain joins TRBV15 to TRBJ2-7; 9 nucleotides line up with TRBD1. The CDR3 spans 15 residues. In germline, CDR1 is LNHNV, CDR2 YYDKDF (reference sequence). The ends lost 2 bases at V and 3 bases at J; junction bases unmatched: 5. The CDR3 sequence is CATSRSRDRDYEQYF. The CDR3 DNA sequence: TGTGCCACCAGCAGATCCCGGGACAGGGACTACGAGCAGTACTTC.

The chain is built from TRBV6-5 and TRBJ1-2; D is possibly TRBD1 (5 bases). V lost 10 bases, J lost 3 bases, and 15 bases lay in between. The CDR3 consists of 13 residues. From germline, CDR1 is MNHEY and CDR2 SVGAGI. The CDR3: CATHSGRDYGYTF. CDR3 bases: TGTGCCACCCACTCTGGCAGGGACTATGGCTACACCTTC.

J is TRBJ1-2 and V is TRBV7-9; 8 bases line up with TRBD1. J was trimmed by 8 bases and V by 2 bases; bases with no gene match: 10. This CDR3 region has 15 residues. The germline V gene encodes CDR1 SEHNR and CDR2 FQNEAQ (reference sequence). The CDR3 protein is CASSLIQGAVGGYTF. CDR3 nucleotides: TGTGCCAGCAGCTTAATTCAGGGGGCTGTAGGGGGCTACACCTTC.

This sequence joins TRBV7-2 and TRBJ1-2; D possibly corresponds to TRBD1 (6 bases). CDR3 length: 15 amino acids. The germline gives CDR1 SGHTA, CDR2 FQGNSA. V lost 5 bases, J lost 6 bases, and 19 bases lay in between. The CDR3 DNA follows: TGTGCCAGCAGCGCGCCGGGACACCAAAACCATGGCTACACCTTC. Translation: CASSAPGHQNHGYTF.

The chain couples TRBV19 to TRBJ2-3; maybe TRBD1 (6 bases). Trimming removed 7 bases from V and 0 bases from J, with 8 bases in between. This CDR3 contains 13 residues. CDR1 is LNHDA and CDR2 is SQIVND in the germline V gene (reference sequence). The CDR3 loop is CASKGDSTDTQYF. The CDR3, as DNA: TGTGCCAGTAAGGGGGACAGCACAGATACGCAGTATTTT. The entire variable domain, with the rest obtained from reference TRBV19 and TRBJ2-3, is as follows: DGGITQSPKYLFRKEGQNVTLSCEQNLNHDAMYWYRQDPGQGLRLIYYSQIVNDFQKGDIAEGYSVSREKKESFPLTVTSAQKNPTAFYLCASKGDSTDTQYFGPGTRLTVL.

A word on this clone: Germline and junction disagree at one end, which may indicate a read error. Other DNA sequences in this sample translate to the same CDR3. The CDR3 DNA reads TGCGCCAGCAGTCCCCCGTTGACTGGGGCCAACGTTCTGACTTTC. Its protein is CASSPPLTGANVLTF. This chain connects TRBV5-1 to TRBJ2-6; a weak D match, TRBD1 (5 bases). The germline V gene has CDR1 SGHRS and CDR2 YFSETQ. The CDR3 is 15 amino acids.

This sequence joins TRBV5-1 and TRBJ2-2, with TRBD2 identical over 8 bases. The CDR3 runs 18 residues. Germline values: CDR1 SGHRS, CDR2 YFSETQ. The V gene end was trimmed by 4 bases and the J gene end by 4 bases; junction bases not matched to a gene: 15. CDR3 protein: CASSLATWTSPATGELFF. Written as DNA, the CDR3 is TGCGCCAGCAGCCTCGCCACCTGGACTAGCCCAGCCACCGGGGAGCTGTTTTTT.

J is TRBJ2-3 and V is TRBV28; 7 bases fit TRBD1. The V gene end was trimmed by 6 bases and the J gene end by 0 bases; junction bases not matched to a gene: 6. This CDR3 spans 15 amino acids. Germline V gene data show CDR1 as MDHEN and CDR2 as SYDVKM. CDR3 residues: CASSPTTGSTDTQYF. The CDR3 bases are TGTGCCAGCAGCCCTACGACAGGGAGCACAGATACGCAGTATTTT.

Written as DNA, the CDR3 is TGCGCCAGCAGCCAAGCGGGCACTAGCGACCACGAGCAGTACTTC. Translated, it gives CASSQAGTSDHEQYF. The J gene is TRBJ2-7, the V gene TRBV4-1; 7 positions match TRBD2. V shed 1 base and J 5 bases; nucleotides not matched to a gene: 8. Germline assignment: CDR1 MGHRA and CDR2 YSYEKL. The CDR3 runs to 15 residues.

V usage is TRBV9 and J usage is TRBJ1-4, with 8 bases fitting TRBD1. Germline assignment: CDR1 SGDLS and CDR2 YYNGEE. Trimming at V came to 3 bases and at J to 8 bases, leaving 9 bases not matched to a gene. The CDR3 consists of 15 residues. CDR3 sequence (DNA): TGTGCCAGCAGCGCTACCGGGACAGGAGGGGAAAAACTGTTTTTT. As protein: CASSATGTGGEKLFF.

The V gene is TRBV6-5, the J gene TRBJ2-7; no clear D. The germline V and J ends were trimmed by 7 bases and 2 bases, with 6 bases remaining between them. CDR3 length equals 11 residues. Per the germline V gene, CDR1 is MNHEY and CDR2 is SVGAGI. The CDR3 protein is CASKDPYEQYF. The CDR3 region has the DNA TGTGCCAGCAAGGACCCCTACGAGCAGTACTTC.

This rearrangement joins TRBV19 to TRBJ2-1; TRBD1 is a possible D gene (5 bases). CDR3 length equals 15 residues. The V and J ends lost 3 bases and 6 bases respectively, with 15 bases between them. The germline V gene encodes CDR1 LNHDA and CDR2 SQIVND (reference sequence). The DNA for the CDR3 is TGTGCCAGTAGTATCCCCCAGGGAAGGGTCAATGAGCAGTTCTTC. Amino acid sequence: CASSIPQGRVNEQFF.

The genes are TRBV20-1 and TRBJ1-2; D unclear. CDR1 and CDR2 from the germline V gene are DFQATT and SNEGSKA (reference sequence). The V end was cut by 5 bases, the J end by 5 bases, with 9 bases between. CDR3 length: 11 residues. The CDR3 loop is CSAVTEYGYTF. The CDR3, as DNA: TGCAGTGCTGTTACAGAATATGGCTACACCTTC.

The rearrangement uses TRBV19 and TRBJ2-3; 7 nucleotides align to TRBD2. V trimming: 8 bases; J trimming: 3 bases; junction bases outside the gene matches: 11. This CDR3 region has 15 residues. The germline V gene has CDR1 LNHDA and CDR2 SQIVND (reference sequence). CDR3 in DNA: TGTGCCAGTGGAAGGACCTGGGAGGGTACAGATACGCAGTATTTT. It specifies CASGRTWEGTDTQYF.

This sequence joins TRBV6-9 and TRBJ1-1; possible D gene TRBD1, 5 bases. V was trimmed by 5 bases and J by 5 bases, leaving 12 bases between them. The CDR3 covers 13 residues. CDR1 and CDR2 from the germline V gene are MNHGY and SVAAGI. In nucleotides, the CDR3 is TGTGCCAGCAGTCAGGGAAAGTGGACTGAAGCTTTCTTT. This encodes CASSQGKWTEAFF.

The chain has TRBV5-1 and TRBJ2-1; D remains unclear. CDR3 length: 13 residues. From germline, CDR1 is SGHRS and CDR2 YFSETQ. Trimming pared 0 bases from V and 6 bases from J, leaving 7 bases between. CDR3 region: CASSLAAFNEQFF. In DNA form, the CDR3 reads TGCGCCAGCAGCTTGGCTGCCTTCAATGAGCAGTTCTTC.

The rearrangement joins TRBV2 to TRBJ1-3, with 9 bases that match TRBD1. Germline CDR1 SNHLY, CDR2 FYNNEI. The CDR3 is 15 residues long. V lost 6 bases, J lost 0 bases, and 3 bases stayed unmatched. As DNA, the CDR3 is TGTGCCAGCAGCGGACAGGGGAGCTCTGGAAACACCATATATTTT. Amino acids: CASSGQGSSGNTIYF.

This chain links TRBV9 with TRBJ1-1; no firm D call. The CDR3 spans 14 residues. Between the trimmed V and J ends, which lost 0 bases and 4 bases, there was a span of 10 bases. Germline lookup yields CDR1 SGDLS and CDR2 YYNGEE. The CDR3 DNA reads as TGTGCCAGCAGCGTAGACGGAGAAGGCACTGAAGCTTTCTTT. As protein: CASSVDGEGTEAFF.

This clone appeared once. The chain employs TRBV6-5 and TRBJ2-7; D may be TRBD1 (6 bases). Germline V gene lookup returns CDR1 MNHEY and CDR2 SVGAGI. V was pared by 6 bases and J by 3 bases, with 12 bases between. CDR3 length equals 13 residues. CDR3 residues: CASRKQGYYEQYF. In DNA, the CDR3 is TGTGCCAGCAGAAAACAGGGTTACTACGAGCAGTACTTC.